This T cell receptor beta chain came from a study of blood T cell repertoires in COVID-19. Study summary: Nucleic acid was either cDNA or gDNA, and it came from T cells, B-cell-depleted T cells, or PBMCs.

With regard to this clone: This CDR3 is also generated by other DNA sequences in the sample.

The CDR3 runs 13 residues. CDR1 is MDHEN and CDR2 is SYDVKM in the germline V gene. The V and J ends lost 5 bases and 4 bases, in that order; junction bases with no gene match: 3. Data came from immunoSEQ multiplex PCR; TCRdb stores just in-frame clones and leaves some out. The table has about 370,000 clones, around 91% seen once; the top ten hold over 0.95%. This study enrolled people aged about 18 to 90 from approximately 25 US geographic areas. Assignment of participants to cohorts was predicated upon participant-reported clinical history. Recovered status applied to Cohort 3 donors who had two consecutive negative PCRs. It also applied to those with clearance or with symptom resolution.

This sequence was found in a man younger than 30 who had recovered from COVID-19. The chain joins TRBV28 to TRBJ2-3; 7 nucleotides align to TRBD1. Sequenced sample: PBMCs or T cells enriched from blood (not recorded which). This chain's CDR3 is CASSLQGPDTQYF. CDR3 nucleotides: TGTGCCAGCAGTCTACAGGGGCCAGATACGCAGTATTTT.